Given below is one T cell receptor (beta chain) in context. Its antigen is currently unknown. The data were obtained in a study of blood T cells in healthy people across ages. Study-wide findings and caveats: Samples with more naive T cells showed higher observed beta diversity.

A sample-barcoded 5' primer and a J-beta primer mix were used in a second PCR of roughly 6 to 12 cycles. Every cDNA molecule bore a tag from a template-switch adaptor containing 12 random nucleotides. TCRdb redid the calling of the 5' RACE reads with MiXCR, one entry per CDR3 protein. This sample has roughly 1.6 million distinct CDR3 sequences; about 35% occur once, and the top ten carry about 11%. Germline-derived CDR1 and CDR2 are ENHRY and SYGVKD. CDR3 length: 15 amino acids. Trimming at V came to 2 bases and at J to 1 base, leaving 2 bases not matched to a gene. The sample comprised blood. This chain uses TRBV10-3 with TRBJ2-5; 9 nucleotides line up with TRBD1. The TCR sequence derives from a woman in her thirties in good health. In nucleotides, the CDR3 is TGTGCCATCAGTGAGAGGACAGGGGCCCAAGAGACCCAGTACTTC. Translating it yields CAISERTGAQETQYF.